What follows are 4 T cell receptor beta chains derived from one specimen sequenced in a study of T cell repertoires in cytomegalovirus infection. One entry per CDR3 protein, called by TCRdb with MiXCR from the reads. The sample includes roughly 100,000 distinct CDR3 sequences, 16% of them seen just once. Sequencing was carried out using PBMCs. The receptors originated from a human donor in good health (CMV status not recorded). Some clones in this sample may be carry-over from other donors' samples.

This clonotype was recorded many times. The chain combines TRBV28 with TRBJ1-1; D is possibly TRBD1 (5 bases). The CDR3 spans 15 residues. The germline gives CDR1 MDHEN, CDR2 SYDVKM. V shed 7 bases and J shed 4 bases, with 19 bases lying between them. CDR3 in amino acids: CASTSQWGVRTEAFF. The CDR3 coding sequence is TGTGCCAGCACCTCCCAGTGGGGGGTTCGCACTGAAGCTTTCTTT.

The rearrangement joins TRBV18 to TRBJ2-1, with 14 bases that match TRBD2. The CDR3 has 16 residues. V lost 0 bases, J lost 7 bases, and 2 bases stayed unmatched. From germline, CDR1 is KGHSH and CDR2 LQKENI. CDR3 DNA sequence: TGTGCCAGCTCACCACCCCGGACTAGCGGGGGGAATGAGCAGTTCTTC. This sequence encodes CASSPPRTSGGNEQFF.

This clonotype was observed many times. The CDR3 nucleotides read TGTGCCAGCAGTTACTCGGGCAACTCCTACGAGCAGTACTTC. This gives the protein CASSYSGNSYEQYF. The genes are TRBV6-2 or TRBV6-3 and TRBJ2-7; no definite D call. Trimming removed 0 bases at V and 0 bases at J, with 6 bases between. The CDR3 sequence is 14 residues long. CDR1 is MNHEY, CDR2 SVGEGT, per germline.

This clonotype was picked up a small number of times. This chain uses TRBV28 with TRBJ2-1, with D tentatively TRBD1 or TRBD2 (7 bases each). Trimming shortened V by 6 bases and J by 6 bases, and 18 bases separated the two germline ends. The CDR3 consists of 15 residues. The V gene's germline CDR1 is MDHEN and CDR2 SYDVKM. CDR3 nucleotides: TGTGCCAGCAGCCCAGGGGGGGCGGGTGCCAATGAGCAGTTCTTC. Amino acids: CASSPGGAGANEQFF.